Included here is one TCR beta chain sequence, with context. Its target is unknown. The data originate from a study of radiotherapy plus CTLA-4 blockade in lung cancer. TCRdb keeps only in-frame clones here, not all; method: immunoSEQ multiplex PCR. The sample gives 65,000 to 85,000 clones, roughly 76% of which show up once; about 17% is in the top ten. Findings of the study overall: The best predictor of response was reported to be early blood T cell clone dynamics, with interferon-beta.

This sequence was found in a human donor with non-small cell lung cancer whose response to radiotherapy plus ipilimumab could not be evaluated. Some clones in this sample may be carry-over from other donors' samples. The sequencing here drew on peripheral blood, taken from a patient treated with radiotherapy plus ipilimumab.

The CDR3 nucleotides are TGCGCCAGCAGCCGACTAGCGGGGGGTGGAGATACGCAGTATTTT. Its translation: CASSRLAGGGDTQYF. The J gene is TRBJ2-3, the V gene TRBV5-1; 13 nucleotides line up with TRBD2. From germline, CDR1 is SGHRS and CDR2 YFSETQ. This CDR3 contains 15 residues. The V and J ends lost 4 bases and 5 bases, in that order; junction bases with no gene match: 4.